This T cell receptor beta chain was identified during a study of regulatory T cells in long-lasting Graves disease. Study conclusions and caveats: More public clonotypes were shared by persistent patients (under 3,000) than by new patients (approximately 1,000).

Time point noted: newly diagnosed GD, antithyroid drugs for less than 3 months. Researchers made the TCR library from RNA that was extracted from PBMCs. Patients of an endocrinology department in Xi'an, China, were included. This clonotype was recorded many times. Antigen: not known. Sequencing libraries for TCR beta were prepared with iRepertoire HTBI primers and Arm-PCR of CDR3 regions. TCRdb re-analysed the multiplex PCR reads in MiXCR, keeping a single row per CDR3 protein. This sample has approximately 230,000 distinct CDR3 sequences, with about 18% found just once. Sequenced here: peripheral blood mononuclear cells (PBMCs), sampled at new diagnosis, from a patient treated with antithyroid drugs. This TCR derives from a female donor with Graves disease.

The CDR3 spells CASRGVTTRQETQYF. CDR3 DNA: TGTGCCAGCAGGGGGGTCACGACTCGGCAAGAGACCCAGTACTTC. The J gene is TRBJ2-5, the V gene TRBV2; D assignment may be TRBD1 or TRBD2 (5 bases each). The CDR3 extends over 15 amino acids. V dropped 6 bases and J dropped 2 bases, with 16 bases sitting between them. Germline CDR1 reads SNHLY; CDR2 reads FYNNEI.